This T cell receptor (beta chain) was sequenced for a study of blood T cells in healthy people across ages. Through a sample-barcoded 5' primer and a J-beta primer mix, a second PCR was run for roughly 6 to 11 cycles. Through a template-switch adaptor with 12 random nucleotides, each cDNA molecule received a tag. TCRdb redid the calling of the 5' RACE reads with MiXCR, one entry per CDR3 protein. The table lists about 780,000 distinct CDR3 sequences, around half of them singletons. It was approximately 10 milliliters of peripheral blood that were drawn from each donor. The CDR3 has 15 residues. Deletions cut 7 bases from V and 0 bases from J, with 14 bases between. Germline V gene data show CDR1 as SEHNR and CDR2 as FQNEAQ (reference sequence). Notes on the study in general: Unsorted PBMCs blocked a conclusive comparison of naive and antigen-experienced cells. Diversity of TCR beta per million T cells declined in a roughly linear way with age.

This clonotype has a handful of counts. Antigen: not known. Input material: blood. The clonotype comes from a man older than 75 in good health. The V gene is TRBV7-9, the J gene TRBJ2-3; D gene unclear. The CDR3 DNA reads TGTGCCAGCACCCCGGGCGGCATTAGCACAGATACGCAGTATTTT. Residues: CASTPGGISTDTQYF.